Listed here are 23 T cell receptor beta chains from one sample, sequenced in a study of PD-1 blockade in classical Hodgkin lymphoma. Using immunoSEQ multiplex PCR, the repertoire was profiled, and TCRdb retains in-frame clones only, with some absent. This sample has some 93,000 clones, with about 91% found just once. No patient escaped relapse after autologous stem cell transplantation, and brentuximab vedotin exposure varied. This specimen was peripheral blood mononuclear cells (PBMCs), taken before the second cycle of nivolumab. All receptors come from a human donor with classical Hodgkin lymphoma.

The chain recombines TRBV19 with TRBJ1-2; no clear D gene. There are 12 residues in the CDR3. The germline gives CDR1 LNHDA, CDR2 SQIVND (reference sequence). V lost 1 base and J lost 6, with 6 bases in between. The CDR3 sequence: CASSIVPDGYTF. As DNA, the CDR3 is TGTGCCAGTAGTATAGTCCCGGATGGCTACACCTTC.

The chain uses TRBV6-5 and TRBJ2-5; D unclear. Germline CDR1 reads MNHEY; CDR2 reads SVGAGI. The CDR3 has 13 residues. Trimming removed 9 bases at V and 2 bases at J, with 13 bases between. CDR3 DNA sequence: TGTGCCAGTTCGGGCAGTTCTCAAGAGACCCAGTACTTC. As protein: CASSGSSQETQYF.

V is TRBV27 and J is TRBJ2-7, with 8 bases that match TRBD1. The CDR3 loop spans 13 amino acids. V lost 10 bases, J lost 0 bases, and 5 bases stayed unmatched. The germline V gene has CDR1 MNHEY and CDR2 SMNVEV (reference sequence). The CDR3 region is CAIQGVFSYEQYF. In DNA form, the CDR3 reads TGTGCCATACAGGGGGTTTTCTCCTACGAGCAGTACTTC.

On this clone: A read error may produce the germline difference seen at one junction end. The chain has TRBV7-7 and TRBJ2-5; TRBD1 aligns across 7 bases. Germline CDR1 reads SSHAT; CDR2 reads FNYEAQ (reference sequence). There are 14 residues in the CDR3. Here the CDR3 reads CASSSQGRQETQYF. In DNA, the CDR3 is TGTGCTAGCAGCTCACAGGGGCGCCAAGAGACCCAGTACTTC.

The chain combines TRBV28 with TRBJ1-5; D gene ambiguous. Deletions cut 2 bases from V and 0 bases from J, with 11 bases between. The V gene's germline CDR1 is MDHEN and CDR2 SYDVKM. CDR3 length equals 16 residues. This CDR3 is CASSLIGIYSNQPQHF. Written as DNA, the CDR3 is TGTGCCAGCAGTTTAATCGGCATTTATAGCAATCAGCCCCAGCATTTT.

The chain has TRBV2 and TRBJ2-5; D possibly matches TRBD1 or TRBD2 (6 bases each). Germline V gives CDR1 SNHLY, CDR2 FYNNEI. V lost 7 bases and J 5 bases, leaving 14 bases between the germline ends. This CDR3 spans 13 amino acids. The CDR3 region has the DNA TGTGCCAGCACTTGGGGGGCCTGGGAGACCCAGTACTTC. As protein: CASTWGAWETQYF.

J is TRBJ2-3 and V is TRBV7-8; tentatively, D is TRBD2 (5 bases). The CDR3 runs 17 residues. Germline lookup yields CDR1 SGHVS and CDR2 FQNEAQ. The V and J ends lost 2 bases and 1 base respectively, with 16 bases between them. The chain's CDR3 is CASSLRAGAVGTDTQYF. The DNA of the CDR3 is TGTGCCAGCAGCTTAAGGGCGGGTGCTGTGGGCACAGATACGCAGTATTTT.

The chain carries TRBV27 and TRBJ2-1; D unclear. Germline CDR1 reads MNHEY; CDR2 reads SMNVEV (reference sequence). The ends were cut back, 6 bases at V and 6 bases at J, with 15 bases in the middle. The CDR3 runs to 14 residues. CDR3 DNA sequence: TGTGCCAGCAGACTAACGCCTTTTGTCAATGAGCAGTTCTTC. Its protein is CASRLTPFVNEQFF.

The V gene is TRBV18, the J gene TRBJ1-1; tentative D call: TRBD1 (5 bases). The CDR3 sequence is 13 residues long. The V end lost 4 bases, the J end lost 1 base, and 7 bases lay between the germline ends. CDR1 and CDR2 (germline): KGHSH, LQKENI. In DNA, the CDR3 is TGTGCCAGCTCACGCCAGGGGAACACTGAAGCTTTCTTT. Protein: CASSRQGNTEAFF.

This clone has just one count. The genes are TRBV15 and TRBJ2-3; 12 bases agree with TRBD2. The germline V gene encodes CDR1 LNHNV and CDR2 YYDKDF (reference sequence). This CDR3 has 16 residues. Trimming at V came to 3 bases and at J to 0 bases, leaving 1 base not matched to a gene. The CDR3 DNA reads TGTGCCACCAGCAGGCTAGCGGGGGGGAGCACAGATACGCAGTATTTT. As protein: CATSRLAGGSTDTQYF.

The chain links TRBV19 to TRBJ2-1, with TRBD2 matching 9 bases. The V gene's germline CDR1 is LNHDA and CDR2 SQIVND (reference sequence). The CDR3 totals 15 residues. Trimming cost V 6 bases and J 2 bases; bases outside gene matches: 5. CDR3 DNA sequence: TGTGCCAGTAGCACTGCTAGCGGGGCCTACAATGAGCAGTTCTTC. Its protein is CASSTASGAYNEQFF.

This clone was seen only once. The chain recombines TRBV6-4 with TRBJ2-3; 8 nucleotides agree with TRBD2. The CDR3 sequence is 17 residues long. Looked up from germline, CDR1 is MRHNA and CDR2 is SNTAGT. Trimming removed 0 bases from V and 1 base from J; junction bases left unmatched: 6. The CDR3 DNA sequence: TGTGCCAGCAGTGACTCCTTTAGCGGGACTTGCACAGATACGCAGTATTTT. This translates into CASSDSFSGTCTDTQYF.

This clone was picked up a small number of times. The chain combines TRBV6-6 with TRBJ1-1; unclear D gene. The ends were cut back, 5 bases at V and 5 bases at J, with 12 bases in the middle. Germline values: CDR1 MNHNY, CDR2 SVGAGI (reference sequence). This CDR3 is 13 amino acids long. The CDR3 sequence: CASSLMSGTEAFF. For the CDR3, the DNA is TGTGCCAGCAGTCTTATGAGCGGTACTGAAGCTTTCTTT.

This rearrangement joins TRBV2 to TRBJ2-3; D not certain. Germline CDR1 SNHLY, CDR2 FYNNEI. This CDR3 spans 13 amino acids. Trimming stripped 9 bases from V and 5 bases from J, with 15 bases between. CDR3 in DNA: TGTGCCAGTATGACTCAAAGCGTAGATACGCAGTATTTT. This translates into CASMTQSVDTQYF.

This chain connects TRBV27 to TRBJ1-2, with D possibly being TRBD1 (5 bases). This CDR3 is built from 10 residues. Germline loops: CDR1 MNHEY, CDR2 SMNVEV (reference sequence). The V and J ends lost 10 bases and 7 bases respectively, with 10 bases between them. Written as DNA, the CDR3 is TGTGCCATGGGGACGGGTGGCTACACCTTC. Its protein product is CAMGTGGYTF.

V gene TRBV6-6 combines with J gene TRBJ2-7; D gene ambiguous. CDR1 is MNHNY and CDR2 is SVGAGI in the germline V gene (reference sequence). This CDR3 spans 14 amino acids. Trimming removed 3 bases from V and 4 bases from J, with 13 bases in between. CDR3 DNA: TGTGCCAGCAGTTATGAACTCTTGGGGTACGAGCAGTACTTC. Its translation: CASSYELLGYEQYF.

J is TRBJ2-7 and V is TRBV7-7; perhaps D is TRBD1 or TRBD2 (7 bases each). Germline V gene data show CDR1 as SSHAT and CDR2 as FNYEAQ (reference sequence). This CDR3 has 16 residues. Trimming shortened V by 1 base and J by 3 bases, and 16 bases separated the two germline ends. CDR3 amino acids: CASSLVDRDYHYEQYF. As DNA, the CDR3 is TGTGCCAGCAGCTTAGTAGACAGGGACTACCACTACGAGCAGTACTTC.

The gene calls are TRBV28 and TRBJ2-1; 8 nucleotides agree with TRBD1. Germline CDR1 and CDR2: MDHEN and SYDVKM. With 2 bases clipped from V and 12 bases from J, the junction kept 15 bases outside the gene matches. The CDR3 sequence is 16 residues long. DNA for the CDR3: TGTGCCAGCAGTTTAGATGACAGGGGTTACAGCTACGGGCAGTTCTTC. Protein product: CASSLDDRGYSYGQFF.

This clone has more than one count but fewer than ten. The chain is built from TRBV7-2 and TRBJ1-3; D gene unclear. Germline assignment: CDR1 SGHTA and CDR2 FQGNSA. The length of the CDR3 is 14 residues. The V end was cut by 3 bases, the J end by 0 bases, with 6 bases between. CDR3 in amino acids: CASSFGSSGNTIYF. The CDR3 DNA sequence: TGTGCCAGCAGCTTTGGCAGCTCTGGAAACACCATATATTTT. The variable domain in full, with the rest retrieved from reference TRBV7-2 and TRBJ1-3, is GAGVSQSPSNKVTEKGKDVELRCDPISGHTALYWYRQSLGQGLEFLIYFQGNSAPDKSGLPSDRFSAERTGGSVSTLTIQRTQQEDSAVYLCASSFGSSGNTIYFGEGSWLTVV.

The gene calls are TRBV27 and TRBJ2-1; D uncertain. V lost 2 bases, J lost 7 bases, and 9 bases lay in between. This CDR3 is 13 amino acids long. CDR1 and CDR2 (germline): MNHEY, SMNVEV (reference sequence). CDR3 sequence: CASSLRPPNEQFF. CDR3 nucleotide sequence: TGTGCCAGCAGTTTACGGCCGCCAAATGAGCAGTTCTTC.

The V call is TRBV2, the J call TRBJ2-1; D is perhaps TRBD2 (6 bases). Looked up from germline, CDR1 is SNHLY and CDR2 is FYNNEI. The ends were cut back, 6 bases at V and 4 bases at J, with 16 bases in the middle. The CDR3 contains 15 residues. DNA of the CDR3: TGTGCCAGCAGCGACGGGCGGGAAGGATACAATGAGCAGTTCTTC. Translation gives CASSDGREGYNEQFF.

This sequence joins TRBV15 and TRBJ2-5; no firm D call. CDR1 is LNHNV and CDR2 is YYDKDF in the germline V gene (reference sequence). The CDR3 spans 15 residues. V dropped 3 bases and J dropped 1 base, with 12 bases sitting between them. CDR3 region: CATSRRKPVQETQYF. CDR3 nucleotides: TGTGCCACCAGCAGGCGGAAGCCCGTCCAAGAGACCCAGTACTTC.

The chain links TRBV19 to TRBJ2-1, with 16 bases fitting TRBD2. Germline values: CDR1 LNHDA, CDR2 SQIVND (reference sequence). The CDR3 sequence is 19 residues long. Unmatched junction bases numbered 8, after V lost 4 bases and J lost 2 bases. The CDR3 nucleotides read TGTGCCAGTAGTAAACGCCCGGGACTAGCGGGGGGGACCTACAATGAGCAGTTCTTC. Protein product: CASSKRPGLAGGTYNEQFF.